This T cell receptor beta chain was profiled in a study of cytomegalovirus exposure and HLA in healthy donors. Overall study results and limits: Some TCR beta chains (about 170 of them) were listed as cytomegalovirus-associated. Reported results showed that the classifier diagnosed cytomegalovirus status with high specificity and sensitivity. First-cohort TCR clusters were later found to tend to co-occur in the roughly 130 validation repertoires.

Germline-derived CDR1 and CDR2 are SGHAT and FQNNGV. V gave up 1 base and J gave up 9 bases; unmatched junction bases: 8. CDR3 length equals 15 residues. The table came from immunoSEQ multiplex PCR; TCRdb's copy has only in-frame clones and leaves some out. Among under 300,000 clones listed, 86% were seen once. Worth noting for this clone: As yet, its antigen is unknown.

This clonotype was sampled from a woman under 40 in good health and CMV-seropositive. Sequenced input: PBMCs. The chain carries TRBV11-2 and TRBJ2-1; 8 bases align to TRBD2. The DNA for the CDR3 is TGTGCCAGCAGCTTAGTATCCGGGAGGGCCGGTGAGCAGTTCTTC. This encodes CASSLVSGRAGEQFF.